The clone carrying this T cell receptor beta chain was seen repeatedly, ten times or more. Between the trimmed V and J ends, which lost 0 bases and 3 bases, there was a span of 9 bases. Germline assignment: CDR1 DFQATT and CDR2 SNEGSKA (reference sequence). The CDR3 sequence is 14 residues long. These data come from a study of early T cells in non-severe SARS-CoV-2 infection. At the level of the study: The input, bulk RNA from unsorted whole blood, was sequenced, and chains were unpaired.

In TCRdb, the 5' RACE reads were re-called with MiXCR into one record per CDR3 protein. The sample includes fewer than 20,000 distinct CDR3 sequences, 5.9% of them seen just once. The rearrangement uses TRBV20-1 and TRBJ1-5; no firm D call. This TCR was sampled from an adult who was a healthcare worker with PCR-confirmed SARS-CoV-2 infection or an uninfected control (not recorded which). Sequenced material: whole blood. In DNA form, the CDR3 reads TGCAGTGCTAGAGAGGGCAGCACCAATCAGCCCCAGCATTTT. This sequence encodes CSAREGSTNQPQHF.